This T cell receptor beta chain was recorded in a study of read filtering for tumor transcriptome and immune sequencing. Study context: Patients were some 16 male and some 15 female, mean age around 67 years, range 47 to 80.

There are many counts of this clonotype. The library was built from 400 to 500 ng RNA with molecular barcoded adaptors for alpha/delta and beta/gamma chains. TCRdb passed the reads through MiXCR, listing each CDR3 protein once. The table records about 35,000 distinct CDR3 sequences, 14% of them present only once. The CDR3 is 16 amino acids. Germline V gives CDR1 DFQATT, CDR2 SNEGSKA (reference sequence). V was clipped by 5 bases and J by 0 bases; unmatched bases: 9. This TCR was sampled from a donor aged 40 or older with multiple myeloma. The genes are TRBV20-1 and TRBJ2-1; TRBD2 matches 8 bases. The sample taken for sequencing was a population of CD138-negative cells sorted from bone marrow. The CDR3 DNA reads TGCAGTGCTTTCTCAGCGGGGGCGAGCTCCTACAATGAGCAGTTCTTC. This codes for CSAFSAGASSYNEQFF.